A selection of T cell receptor beta chains follows, all from one sample in a study of tumor-infiltrating lymphocytes in primary liver carcinoma. Each CDR3 protein gets one entry after TCRdb re-called the multiplex PCR reads with MiXCR. The table lists 300,000 to 350,000 distinct CDR3 sequences, about 65% of them singletons, with about 6.3% in the top ten. Sample: peripheral blood. The receptors originated from a man aged 35 to 55 with primary liver carcinoma and hepatitis B virus infection. Each CDR3 is given with its conserved first and last residue. A D gene is named only where the DNA matches it firmly. A clone size is listed for some rows: how often the clone was seen (once, few, many), or a class if it is expanded.

abundance	d_gene	v_gene	j_gene	CDR3aa	CDR3nt
-	-	TRBV12-3/TRBV12-4	TRBJ2-5	CASTPPGAQETQYF	TGTGCCAGCACCCCCCCGGGCGCCCAAGAGACCCAGTACTTC
-	TRBD2	TRBV11-2	TRBJ2-1	CASSLEPSGRIEFF	TGTGCCAGCAGCTTAGAACCTAGCGGGAGGATAGAGTTCTTC
-	-	TRBV11-1	TRBJ2-7	CASSLTLTGERNEQYF	TGTGCCAGCTCATTAACCCTGACGGGCGAGAGGAACGAGCAGTACTTC
few	-	TRBV6-1	TRBJ2-3	CASSVGRERTDTQYF	TGTGCCAGCAGTGTAGGTAGAGAGCGCACAGATACGCAGTATTTT
-	-	TRBV4-3	TRBJ1-5	CASIQEVHQPQHF	TGCGCCAGCATCCAAGAAGTACATCAGCCCCAGCATTTT
many	-	TRBV4-3	TRBJ1-5	CASSQDRGGEGQPQHF	TGCGCCAGCAGCCAAGATAGGGGGGGCGAGGGTCAGCCCCAGCATTTT
many	-	TRBV6-5	TRBJ2-3	CASSHQVEDTQYF	TGTGCCAGCAGTCATCAAGTGGAAGATACGCAGTATTTT
-	TRBD2	TRBV5-1	TRBJ2-1	CASSLVRREGFYNEQFF	TGCGCCAGCAGCTTGGTTCGCCGGGAGGGGTTCTACAATGAGCAGTTCTTC
few	TRBD1	TRBV6-2/TRBV6-3	TRBJ1-1	CASSQPGQQSF	TGTGCCAGCAGTCAGCCGGGACAGCAGTCCTTT
many	-	TRBV6-2/TRBV6-3	TRBJ2-2	CASSYSRGSNTGELFF	TGTGCCAGCAGTTACTCGAGGGGGTCGAACACCGGGGAGCTGTTTTTT
few	-	TRBV5-1	TRBJ2-2	CATNRFANTGELFF	TGCGCCACCAATCGGTTTGCGAACACCGGGGAGCTGTTTTTT
few	-	TRBV28	TRBJ2-7	CASSTSEERQYF	TGTGCCAGCAGTACCTCTGAGGAGCGGCAGTACTTC
many	-	TRBV5-6	TRBJ2-7	CASSLASTYEQYF	TGTGCCAGCAGCTTGGCCAGTACCTACGAGCAGTACTTC
-	-	TRBV6-5	TRBJ2-7	CASSCTGRNSYEQYF	TGTGCCAGCAGTTGCACCGGCAGAAACTCCTACGAGCAGTACTTC
few	-	TRBV14	TRBJ2-1	CASSHGGSGFQFF	TGTGCCAGCAGCCATGGTGGAAGCGGATTTCAGTTCTTC
-	TRBD2	TRBV14	TRBJ2-1	CASSQVHSGSHEQFF	TGTGCCAGCAGCCAAGTACATAGCGGGAGCCATGAGCAGTTCTTC
many	-	TRBV6-6	TRBJ1-3	CASSYREKRNTIYF	TGTGCCAGCAGTTATAGGGAGAAACGAAACACCATATATTTT
-	TRBD1	TRBV28	TRBJ1-6	CASRIDRGNSPLHF	TGTGCCAGCAGAATAGACAGGGGTAATTCACCCCTCCACTTT
-	-	TRBV28	TRBJ2-7	CASSLRGQSYSYEQYF	TGTGCCAGCAGTTTACGCGGCCAGTCCTATTCCTACGAGCAGTACTTC
many	-	TRBV10-2	TRBJ1-1	CASSTQGSNTEAFF	TGCGCCAGCAGTACACAGGGCTCGAACACTGAAGCTTTCTTT
few	TRBD2	TRBV4-1	TRBJ2-2	CASSREGTKGDTGELFF	TGCGCCAGCAGCCGAGAAGGGACTAAGGGCGACACCGGGGAGCTGTTTTTT
-	-	TRBV5-1	TRBJ2-3	CASSLGPLAGTDTQYF	TGCGCCAGCAGCTTGGGACCCTTGGCGGGCACAGATACGCAGTATTTT
-	-	TRBV11-2	TRBJ2-2	CASSPRARELFF	TGTGCCAGCAGCCCGCGGGCCAGGGAGCTGTTTTTT
-	-	TRBV6-5	TRBJ2-7	CASSYPLPGRKEYEQYF	TGTGCCAGCAGTTACCCTCTCCCGGGCCGGAAGGAATACGAGCAGTACTTC
-	-	TRBV30	TRBJ2-1	CAWSVQGPPRYNEQFF	TGTGCCTGGAGTGTACAGGGTCCTCCCCGATACAATGAGCAGTTCTTC
many	TRBD1	TRBV11-2	TRBJ2-7	CASSLQQGEAYEQYF	TGTGCCAGCAGCCTCCAACAGGGGGAGGCGTACGAGCAGTACTTC
many	-	TRBV4-1	TRBJ1-6	CASSQDPGGGSPLHF	TGCGCCAGCAGCCAAGATCCAGGCGGCGGTTCACCCCTCCACTTT
-	-	TRBV5-1	TRBJ1-2	CASSLAEAEGIYGYTF	TGCGCCAGCAGCTTGGCTGAGGCCGAGGGTATCTATGGCTACACCTTC
once	TRBD2	TRBV11-2	TRBJ2-2	CDSSGTTWRTGELFF	TGTGATAGTAGCGGGACAACATGGAGGACCGGGGAGCTGTTTTTT
-	TRBD2	TRBV6-1	TRBJ2-1	CASSPQTSGRGNEQFF	TGTGCCAGCAGCCCTCAGACTAGCGGTAGGGGGAATGAGCAGTTCTTC
-	-	TRBV5-6	TRBJ2-3	CASNLGRDTDTQYF	TGTGCCAGCAACTTGGGGCGGGACACAGATACGCAGTATTTT
-	-	TRBV6-5	TRBJ2-6	CANSYSQGLSGANVPTF	TGTGCCAACAGTTACTCTCAGGGTTTATCTGGGGCCAACGTCCCGACTTTC
-	TRBD1	TRBV11-1	TRBJ2-1	CTSSRGQGAREQFF	TGTACCAGCAGCAGAGGTCAGGGGGCTCGTGAGCAATTCTTC
many	-	TRBV6-1	TRBJ2-7	CASKRQAYYEQYF	TGTGCCAGCAAGAGACAGGCTTACTACGAGCAGTACTTC
-	-	TRBV28	TRBJ2-4	CASSLSGARNIQYF	TGTGCCAGCAGTTTATCGGGGGCTAGAAACATTCAGTACTTC
many	-	TRBV12-3/TRBV12-4	TRBJ2-1	CASSGLSSYNEQFF	TGTGCCAGCAGCGGTCTGAGCTCCTACAATGAGCAGTTCTTC
-	-	TRBV11-1	TRBJ2-5	CGSSLVEETQYF	TGTGGCAGCAGCTTGGTCGAAGAGACCCAATACTTC
-	-	TRBV11-2	TRBJ2-3	CASSFNEDMQYF	TGTGCCAGCAGCTTCAATGAAGATATGCAGTATTTT
few	TRBD2	TRBV14	TRBJ2-1	CASSSGLAGVKRNEQFF	TGTGCCAGCAGCTCCGGACTAGCGGGAGTGAAACGCAATGAGCAGTTCTTC
once	-	TRBV28	TRBJ2-7	CASSSGQRGTYEQYF	TGTGCCAGCAGTTCCGGACAGAGAGGAACCTACGAGCAGTACTTC
-	-	TRBV2	TRBJ1-5	CASSPVPRSNQPQHF	TGTGCCAGCAGTCCGGTCCCCCGCAGCAATCAGCCCCAGCATTTT